This T cell receptor beta chain was identified during a study of blood T cell repertoires in COVID-19. Original processing methods: Reference gene primer amplification gave nucleated cell count estimates. Profiling relied on immunoSEQ multiplex PCR, and the TCRdb table lists in-frame clones only, not all of them. That table is the source of V, J and clone size, and D and trimming were worked out from the DNA. This table holds some 20,000 clones, about nine tenths found once. Sequences were obtained from peripheral blood. The clonotype comes from a human donor in a cohort sampled during active COVID-19.

Here the CDR3 reads CASSRELGANYEQYF. The CDR3 bases are TGTGCCAGCAGCCGGGAACTGGGGGCTAACTACGAGCAGTACTTC. The chain links TRBV7-6 to TRBJ2-7; a possible D gene is TRBD1 (6 bases). The CDR3 spans 15 residues. Germline-derived CDR1 and CDR2 are SGHVS and FNYEAQ. V lost 5 bases to trimming and J lost 3 bases, with 17 bases between them.